The 17 T cell receptor beta chains in this list originate from one sample, sequenced in a study of cytomegalovirus exposure and HLA in healthy donors. The PCR employed 60 Vbeta primers together with 13 Jbeta primers. The table came from immunoSEQ multiplex PCR; TCRdb's copy has only in-frame clones and leaves some out. The table has some 200,000 clones, 79% seen once. Sequencing was carried out using PBMCs. Every receptor here comes from a girl aged 10 to 17 in good health and CMV-seropositive.

There are a few counts of this clone. The chain recombines TRBV11-3 with TRBJ2-5; TRBD2 aligns across 12 bases. There are 15 residues in the CDR3. Germline values: CDR1 SGHNT, CDR2 YENEEA. With V trimmed by 5 bases and J by 7 bases, 8 bases remained unmatched. For the CDR3, the DNA is TGTGCCAGCAGCCTGACTAGCGGGGGTGTTGGGACCCAGTACTTC. It encodes CASSLTSGGVGTQYF.

The CDR3 DNA reads as TGTGCCAGCAGCGTAGACCTGACAGGGAACGAGCAGTACTTC. Translation gives CASSVDLTGNEQYF. The chain has TRBV9 and TRBJ2-7, with 7 bases matching TRBD1. Trimming cost V 0 bases and J 5 bases; bases outside gene matches: 5. Germline CDR1 is SGDLS and CDR2 is YYNGEE. The CDR3 contains 14 residues.

V and J are TRBV9 and TRBJ2-7; perhaps TRBD2 as D (7 bases). This CDR3 has 16 amino acids. CDR1 is SGDLS and CDR2 is YYNGEE in the germline V gene. Trimming shortened V by 0 bases and J by 2 bases, and 15 bases separated the two germline ends. The CDR3 is CASSVGWGGATYEQYF. The CDR3 bases are TGTGCCAGCAGCGTAGGTTGGGGGGGGGCTACCTACGAGCAGTACTTC.

The chain couples TRBV6-5 to TRBJ2-7; D is uncertain. This CDR3 region has 14 residues. Germline-derived CDR1 and CDR2 are MNHEY and SVGAGI. Trimming pared 0 bases from V and 3 bases from J, leaving 9 bases between. In nucleotides, the CDR3 is TGTGCCAGCAGTTACTCGGGCAGCCGCTACGAGCAGTACTTC. Translation: CASSYSGSRYEQYF.

The rearrangement joins TRBV11-3 to TRBJ2-7; a weak D match, TRBD2 (5 bases). Germline V gene lookup returns CDR1 SGHNT and CDR2 YENEEA. V was clipped by 2 bases and J by 5 bases, with 7 bases between them. The CDR3 is 12 amino acids. The CDR3 sequence is CASSLMGDEQYF. Here the CDR3 DNA reads TGTGCCAGCAGCTTAATGGGAGACGAGCAGTACTTC.

This chain joins TRBV11-2 and TRBJ1-1; D is undetermined. Looked up from germline, CDR1 is SGHAT and CDR2 is FQNNGV. The germline V and J ends were trimmed by 2 bases and 6 bases, with 16 bases remaining between them. The CDR3 is 15 residues long. CDR3: CASSLWGDGGAEAFF. The CDR3 bases are TGTGCCAGCAGCTTATGGGGAGACGGCGGGGCTGAAGCTTTCTTT.

The chain employs TRBV5-6 and TRBJ2-4; 10 positions agree with TRBD1. The CDR3 has 18 residues. Germline values: CDR1 SGHDT, CDR2 YYEEEE. With 0 bases clipped from V and 4 bases from J, the junction kept 10 bases outside the gene matches. The CDR3 loop is CASSLDAGQGGRKNIQYF. The CDR3 DNA follows: TGTGCCAGCAGCTTGGATGCTGGACAGGGGGGGCGGAAAAACATTCAGTACTTC.

About this clone itself: The junction does not match germline at one end; this may be a read error. The J gene is TRBJ1-2, the V gene TRBV25-1; D possibly corresponds to TRBD1 (6 bases). Germline loops: CDR1 MGHDK, CDR2 SYGVNS. The CDR3 totals 14 residues. The CDR3, as DNA: TGTGCCAGCAGTGAATCCAAACAGGGAGAACGGCTCTTTTTC. Translation: CASSESKQGERLFF.

V is TRBV6-5 and J is TRBJ2-7; the match to TRBD1 covers 7 bases. Germline lookup yields CDR1 MNHEY and CDR2 SVGAGI. The trim removed 5 bases at V and 3 bases at J, leaving 10 bases unmatched. CDR3 length equals 15 residues. CDR3 amino acids: CASSRDREGVYEQYF. The CDR3 DNA reads TGTGCCAGCAGTCGCGACAGGGAAGGCGTCTACGAGCAGTACTTC.

The V gene is TRBV18, the J gene TRBJ1-1, with 8 bases matching TRBD1. The CDR3 spans 16 residues. The V gene end was trimmed by 1 base and the J gene end by 4 bases; junction bases not matched to a gene: 8. CDR1 is KGHSH, CDR2 LQKENI, per germline. The CDR3 loop is CASSPQDQGARTEAFF. CDR3 coding DNA: TGTGCCAGCTCACCACAGGATCAGGGGGCGCGCACTGAAGCTTTCTTT.

The V and J genes are TRBV7-8 and TRBJ1-2; 9 bases fit TRBD1. Germline CDR1 reads SGHVS; CDR2 reads FQNEAQ. The CDR3 runs to 15 residues. After removal of 5 bases from V and 0 bases from J, the junction contained 4 bases not matched to a gene. CDR3 amino acids: CASSPRDRANYGYTF. In DNA, the CDR3 is TGTGCCAGCAGCCCCCGGGACAGGGCTAACTATGGCTACACCTTC. Combining the CDR3 with reference TRBV7-8 and TRBJ1-2 gives the whole variable domain GAGVSQSPRYKVAKRGQDVALRCDPISGHVSLFWYQQALGQGPEFLTYFQNEAQLDKSGLPSDRFFAERPEGSVSTLKIQRTQQEDSAVYLCASSPRDRANYGYTFGSGTRLTVV.

The chain has TRBV7-2 and TRBJ1-5; the match to TRBD1 covers 7 bases. Trimming cost V 2 bases and J 2 bases; bases outside gene matches: 9. CDR1 is SGHTA, CDR2 FQGNSA, per germline. This CDR3 contains 17 residues. The CDR3 sequence is CASSLRGGAWGNQPQHF. CDR3 sequence (DNA): TGTGCCAGCAGCTTACGAGGGGGCGCTTGGGGCAATCAGCCCCAGCATTTT.

J is TRBJ1-2 and V is TRBV4-1; perhaps TRBD1 as D (5 bases). Between the trimmed V and J ends, which lost 4 bases and 4 bases, there was a span of 16 bases. Germline V gene sequence: CDR1 MGHRA, CDR2 YSYEKL. The CDR3 is 15 residues long. CDR3 sequence reads: CASSPALDSFYGYTF. The CDR3 nucleotides read TGCGCCAGCAGCCCCGCCTTAGACAGCTTCTATGGCTACACCTTC.

This sequence joins TRBV5-1 and TRBJ2-1; no clear D. Looked up from germline, CDR1 is SGHRS and CDR2 is YFSETQ. Trimming removed 4 bases from V and 7 bases from J, with 12 bases in between. The CDR3 totals 13 residues. CDR3 protein: CASSHPTGNEQFF. The CDR3 DNA follows: TGCGCCAGCAGCCATCCCACGGGTAATGAGCAGTTCTTC.

This chain uses TRBV6-5 with TRBJ2-7, with 8 bases lining up with TRBD1. This CDR3 region has 13 residues. Germline V gene sequence: CDR1 MNHEY, CDR2 SVGAGI. V trimming: 6 bases; J trimming: 7 bases; junction bases outside the gene matches: 8. The CDR3 spells CASSSQGAGEQYF. CDR3 DNA sequence: TGTGCCAGCAGCTCCCAGGGGGCGGGGGAGCAGTACTTC.

The chain carries TRBV6-1 and TRBJ1-1; D not certain. V lost 3 bases to trimming and J lost 2 bases, with 7 bases between them. The germline CDR1 and CDR2 sequences are MNHNS and SASEGT. The CDR3 covers 13 residues. As DNA, the CDR3 is TGTGCCAGCAGTGACCGAACAAACACTGAAGCTTTCTTT. It is translated as CASSDRTNTEAFF.

This clone has just a few counts. The J gene is TRBJ2-2, the V gene TRBV5-1, with TRBD1 as a possible D gene (6 bases). There are 16 residues in the CDR3. Germline lookup yields CDR1 SGHRS and CDR2 YFSETQ. Between the trimmed V and J ends, which lost 3 bases and 0 bases, there was a span of 12 bases. The CDR3, as DNA: TGCGCCAGCAGCTCCCCTGGGGGCGCGAACACCGGGGAGCTGTTTTTT. As protein: CASSSPGGANTGELFF. Looking up the rest from reference TRBV5-1 and TRBJ2-2 gives the full variable domain: KAGVTQTPRYLIKTRGQQVTLSCSPISGHRSVSWYQQTPGQGLQFLFEYFSETQRNKGNFPGRFSGRQFSNSRSEMNVSTLELGDSALYLCASSSPGGANTGELFFGEGSRLTVL.